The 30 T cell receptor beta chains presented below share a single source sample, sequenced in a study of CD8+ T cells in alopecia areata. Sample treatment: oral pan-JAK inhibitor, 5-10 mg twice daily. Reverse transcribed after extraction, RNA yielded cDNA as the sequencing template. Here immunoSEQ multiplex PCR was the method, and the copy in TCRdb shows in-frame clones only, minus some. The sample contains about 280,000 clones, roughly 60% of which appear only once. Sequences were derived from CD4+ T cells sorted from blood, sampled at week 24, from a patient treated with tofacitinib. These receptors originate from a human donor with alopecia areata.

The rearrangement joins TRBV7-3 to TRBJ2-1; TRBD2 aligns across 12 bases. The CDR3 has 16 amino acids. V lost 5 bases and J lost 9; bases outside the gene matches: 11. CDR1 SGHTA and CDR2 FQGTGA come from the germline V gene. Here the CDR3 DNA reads TGTGCCAGCAGCCCCGCCGGGACTAGCGGGCGTGGTGAGCAGTTCTTC. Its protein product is CASSPAGTSGRGEQFF. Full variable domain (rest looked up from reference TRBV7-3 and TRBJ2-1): GAGVSQTPSNKVTEKGKYVELRCDPISGHTALYWYRQSLGQGPEFLIYFQGTGAADDSGLPNDRFFAVRPEGSVSTLKIQRTERGDSAVYLCASSPAGTSGRGEQFFGPGTRLTVL.

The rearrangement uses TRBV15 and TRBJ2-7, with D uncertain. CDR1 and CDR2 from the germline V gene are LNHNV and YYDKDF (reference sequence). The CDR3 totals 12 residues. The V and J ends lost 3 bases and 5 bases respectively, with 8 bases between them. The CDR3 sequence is CATSSSRNEQYF. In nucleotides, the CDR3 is TGTGCCACCAGCAGCTCCCGTAACGAGCAGTACTTC.

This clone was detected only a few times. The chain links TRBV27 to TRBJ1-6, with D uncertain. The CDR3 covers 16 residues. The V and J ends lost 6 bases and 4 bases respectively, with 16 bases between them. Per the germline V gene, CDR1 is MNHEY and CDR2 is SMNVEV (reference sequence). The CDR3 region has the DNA TGTGCCAGCAGAAATTCGGGCGGCGCTTATAATTCACCCCTCCACTTT. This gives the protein CASRNSGGAYNSPLHF.

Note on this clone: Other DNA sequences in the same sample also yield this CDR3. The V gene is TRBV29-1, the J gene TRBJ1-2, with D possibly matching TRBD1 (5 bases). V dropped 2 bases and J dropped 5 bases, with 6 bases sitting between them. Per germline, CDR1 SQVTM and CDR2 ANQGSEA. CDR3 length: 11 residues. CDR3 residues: CSVEQGYGYTF. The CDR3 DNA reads TGCAGCGTTGAACAGGGATATGGCTACACCTTC. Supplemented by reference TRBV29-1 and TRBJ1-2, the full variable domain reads SAVISQKPSRDICQRGTSLTIQCQVDSQVTMMFWYRQQPGQSLTLIATANQGSEATYESGFVIDKFPISRPNLTFSTLTVSNMSPEDSSIYLCSVEQGYGYTFGSGTRLTVV.

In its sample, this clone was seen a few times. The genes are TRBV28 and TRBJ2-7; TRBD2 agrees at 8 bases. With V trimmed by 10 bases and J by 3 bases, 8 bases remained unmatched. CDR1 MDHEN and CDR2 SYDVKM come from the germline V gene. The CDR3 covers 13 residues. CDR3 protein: CAIAGPGIYEQYF. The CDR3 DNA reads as TGTGCCATAGCGGGGCCAGGGATCTACGAGCAGTACTTC.

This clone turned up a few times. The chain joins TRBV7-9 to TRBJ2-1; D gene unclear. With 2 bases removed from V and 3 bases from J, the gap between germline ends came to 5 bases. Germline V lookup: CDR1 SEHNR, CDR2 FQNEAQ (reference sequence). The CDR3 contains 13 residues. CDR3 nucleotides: TGTGCCAGCAGCTTAATAGTCTACAATGAGCAGTTCTTC. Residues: CASSLIVYNEQFF.

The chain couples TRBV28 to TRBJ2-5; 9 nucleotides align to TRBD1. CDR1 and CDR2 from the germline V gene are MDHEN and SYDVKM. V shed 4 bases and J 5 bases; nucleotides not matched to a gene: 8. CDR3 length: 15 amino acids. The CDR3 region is CASSSHGTGSETQYF. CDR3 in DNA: TGTGCCAGCAGTTCACACGGGACAGGGTCCGAGACCCAGTACTTC.

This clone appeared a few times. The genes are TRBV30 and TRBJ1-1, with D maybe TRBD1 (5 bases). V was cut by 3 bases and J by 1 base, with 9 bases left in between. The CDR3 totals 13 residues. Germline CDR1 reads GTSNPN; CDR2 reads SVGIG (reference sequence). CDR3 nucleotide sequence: TGTGCCTGGAGGGGGCGTGGGAACACTGAAGCTTTCTTT. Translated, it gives CAWRGRGNTEAFF.

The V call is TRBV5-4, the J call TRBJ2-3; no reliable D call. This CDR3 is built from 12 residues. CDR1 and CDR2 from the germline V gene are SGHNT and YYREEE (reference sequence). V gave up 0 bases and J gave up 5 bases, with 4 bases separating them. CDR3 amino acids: CASSLALDTQYF. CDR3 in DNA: TGTGCCAGCAGCTTGGCTTTAGATACGCAGTATTTT.

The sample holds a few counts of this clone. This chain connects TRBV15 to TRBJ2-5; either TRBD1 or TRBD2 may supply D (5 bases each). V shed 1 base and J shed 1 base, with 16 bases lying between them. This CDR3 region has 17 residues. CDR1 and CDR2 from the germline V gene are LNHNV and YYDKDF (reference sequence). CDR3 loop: CATSRGGSRAFQETQYF. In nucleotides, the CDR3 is TGTGCCACCAGCAGAGGAGGGAGCAGGGCCTTCCAAGAGACCCAGTACTTC.

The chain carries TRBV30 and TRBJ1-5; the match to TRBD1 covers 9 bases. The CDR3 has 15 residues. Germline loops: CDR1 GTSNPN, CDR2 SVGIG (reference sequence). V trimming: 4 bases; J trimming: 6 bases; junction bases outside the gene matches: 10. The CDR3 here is CAWTSGTGIGQPQHF. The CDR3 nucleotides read TGTGCCTGGACGTCGGGGACAGGGATAGGTCAGCCCCAGCATTTT.

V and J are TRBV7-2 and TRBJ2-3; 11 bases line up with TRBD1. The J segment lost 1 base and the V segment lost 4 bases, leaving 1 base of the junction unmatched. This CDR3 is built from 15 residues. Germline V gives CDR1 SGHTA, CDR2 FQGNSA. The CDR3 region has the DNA TGTGCCAGCAGCTGGGGACAGGGGGGCACAGATACGCAGTATTTT. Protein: CASSWGQGGTDTQYF.

The CDR3 nucleotides are TGCGCCAGCAGCCAAGATTGGCAGGGTAGGATCTATCAGCCCCAGCATTTT. It specifies CASSQDWQGRIYQPQHF. V and J are TRBV4-3 and TRBJ1-5; possibly TRBD1 for D (5 bases). This CDR3 spans 17 amino acids. V gave up 0 bases and J gave up 5 bases, with 17 bases separating them. Germline V gene lookup returns CDR1 LGHNA and CDR2 YSLEER.

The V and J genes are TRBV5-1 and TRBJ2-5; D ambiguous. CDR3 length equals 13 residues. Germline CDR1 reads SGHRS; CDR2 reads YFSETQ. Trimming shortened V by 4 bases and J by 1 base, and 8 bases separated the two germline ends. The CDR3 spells CASSGELQETQYF. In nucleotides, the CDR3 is TGCGCCAGCAGCGGGGAACTCCAAGAGACCCAGTACTTC.

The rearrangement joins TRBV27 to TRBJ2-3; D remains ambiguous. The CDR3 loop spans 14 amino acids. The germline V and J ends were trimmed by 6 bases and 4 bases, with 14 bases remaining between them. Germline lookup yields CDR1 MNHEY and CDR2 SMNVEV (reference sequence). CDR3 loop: CASSLLPGADTQYF. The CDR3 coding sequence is TGTGCCAGCAGCCTCCTCCCGGGTGCAGATACGCAGTATTTT.

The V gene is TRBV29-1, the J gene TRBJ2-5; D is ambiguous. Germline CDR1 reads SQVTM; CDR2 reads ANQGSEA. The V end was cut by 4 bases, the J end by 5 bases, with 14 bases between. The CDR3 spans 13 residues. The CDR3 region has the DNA TGCAGCGTTGCTTCTGAAGCCTCGGAGACCCAGTACTTC. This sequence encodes CSVASEASETQYF.

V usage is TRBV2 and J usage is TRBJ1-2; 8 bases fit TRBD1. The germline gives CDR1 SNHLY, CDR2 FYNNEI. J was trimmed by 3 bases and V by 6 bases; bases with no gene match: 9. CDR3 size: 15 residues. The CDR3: CASRQSPTGDYGYTF. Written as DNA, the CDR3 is TGTGCCAGCAGACAAAGCCCGACAGGGGACTATGGCTACACCTTC.

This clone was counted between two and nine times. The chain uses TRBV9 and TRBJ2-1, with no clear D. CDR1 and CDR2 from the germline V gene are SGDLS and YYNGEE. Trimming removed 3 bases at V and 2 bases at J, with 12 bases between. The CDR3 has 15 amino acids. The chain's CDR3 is CASSAGDLTYNEQFF. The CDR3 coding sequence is TGTGCCAGCAGCGCCGGAGACCTTACCTACAATGAGCAGTTCTTC.

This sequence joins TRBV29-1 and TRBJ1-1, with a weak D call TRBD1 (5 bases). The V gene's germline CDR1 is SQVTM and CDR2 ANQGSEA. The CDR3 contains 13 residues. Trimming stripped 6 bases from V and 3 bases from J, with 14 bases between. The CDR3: CSVAGFLDTEAFF. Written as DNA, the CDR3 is TGCAGCGTAGCAGGGTTTCTAGACACTGAAGCTTTCTTT.

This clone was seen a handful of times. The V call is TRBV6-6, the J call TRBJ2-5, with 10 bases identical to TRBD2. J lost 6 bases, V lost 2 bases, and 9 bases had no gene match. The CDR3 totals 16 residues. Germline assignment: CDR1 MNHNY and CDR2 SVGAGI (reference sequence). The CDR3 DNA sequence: TGTGCCAGCAGTTACATTTTCAGCGGGGGGGCAAAGACCCAGTACTTC. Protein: CASSYIFSGGAKTQYF.

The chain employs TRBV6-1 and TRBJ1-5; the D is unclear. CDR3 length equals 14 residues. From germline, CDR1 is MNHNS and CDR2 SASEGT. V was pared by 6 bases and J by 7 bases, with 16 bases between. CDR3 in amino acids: CASRPLGGTQPQHF. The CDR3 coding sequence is TGTGCCAGCAGGCCGTTGGGCGGAACCCAGCCCCAGCATTTT.

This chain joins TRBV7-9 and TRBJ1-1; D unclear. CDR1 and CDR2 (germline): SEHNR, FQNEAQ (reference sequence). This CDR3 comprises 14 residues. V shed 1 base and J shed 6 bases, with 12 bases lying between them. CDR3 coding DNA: TGTGCCAGCAGCTTAGAACCGGGTGTCGCTGAAGCTTTCTTT. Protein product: CASSLEPGVAEAFF. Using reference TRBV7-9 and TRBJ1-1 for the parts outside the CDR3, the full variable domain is DTGVSQNPRHKITKRGQNVTFRCDPISEHNRLYWYRQTLGQGPEFLTYFQNEAQLEKSRLLSDRFSAERPKGSFSTLEIQRTEQGDSAMYLCASSLEPGVAEAFFGQGTRLTVV.

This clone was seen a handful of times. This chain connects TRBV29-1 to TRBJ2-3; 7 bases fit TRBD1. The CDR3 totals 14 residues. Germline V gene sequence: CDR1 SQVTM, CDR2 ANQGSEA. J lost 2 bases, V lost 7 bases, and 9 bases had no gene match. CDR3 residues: CSGARGGATDTQYF. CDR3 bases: TGCAGCGGGGCCCGAGGGGGCGCCACAGATACGCAGTATTTT.

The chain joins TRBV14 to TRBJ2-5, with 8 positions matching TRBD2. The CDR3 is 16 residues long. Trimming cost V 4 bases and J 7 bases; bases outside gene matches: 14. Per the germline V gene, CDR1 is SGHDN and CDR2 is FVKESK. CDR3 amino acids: CASSPSAGAHKWTQYF. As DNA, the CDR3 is TGTGCCAGCAGCCCGTCAGCGGGGGCCCACAAGTGGACCCAGTACTTC.

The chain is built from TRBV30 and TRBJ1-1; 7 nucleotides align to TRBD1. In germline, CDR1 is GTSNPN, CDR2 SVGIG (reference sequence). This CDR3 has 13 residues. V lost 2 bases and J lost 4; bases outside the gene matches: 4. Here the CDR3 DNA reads TGTGCCTGGAGTACAGGGGTGAGCACTGAAGCTTTCTTT. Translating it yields CAWSTGVSTEAFF.

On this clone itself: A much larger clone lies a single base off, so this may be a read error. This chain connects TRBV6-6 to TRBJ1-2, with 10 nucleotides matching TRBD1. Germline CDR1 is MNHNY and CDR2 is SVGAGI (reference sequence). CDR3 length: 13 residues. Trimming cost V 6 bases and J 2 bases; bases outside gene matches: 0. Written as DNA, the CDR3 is TGTGCCAGCAGGGACAGGGGGAACTATGGCTACACCTTC. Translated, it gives CASRDRGNYGYTF.

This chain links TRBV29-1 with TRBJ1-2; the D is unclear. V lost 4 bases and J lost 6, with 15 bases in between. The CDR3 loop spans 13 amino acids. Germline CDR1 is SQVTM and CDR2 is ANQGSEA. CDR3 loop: CSVVSALGNGYTF. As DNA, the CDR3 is TGCAGCGTTGTCAGTGCCTTGGGGAATGGCTACACCTTC. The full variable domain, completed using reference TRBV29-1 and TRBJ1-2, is SAVISQKPSRDICQRGTSLTIQCQVDSQVTMMFWYRQQPGQSLTLIATANQGSEATYESGFVIDKFPISRPNLTFSTLTVSNMSPEDSSIYLCSVVSALGNGYTFGSGTRLTVV.

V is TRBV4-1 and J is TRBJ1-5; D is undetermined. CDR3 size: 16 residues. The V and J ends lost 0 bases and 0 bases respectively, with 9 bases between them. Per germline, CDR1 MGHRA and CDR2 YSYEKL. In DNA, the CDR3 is TGCGCCAGCAGCCAAGATACTGAAGTTAGCAATCAGCCCCAGCATTTT. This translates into CASSQDTEVSNQPQHF.

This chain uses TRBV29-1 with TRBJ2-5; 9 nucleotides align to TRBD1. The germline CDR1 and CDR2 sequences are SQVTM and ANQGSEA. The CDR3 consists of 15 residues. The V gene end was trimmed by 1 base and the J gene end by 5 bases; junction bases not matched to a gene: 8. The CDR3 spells CSVEVQDRGWETQYF. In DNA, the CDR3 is TGCAGCGTTGAAGTCCAAGACAGGGGGTGGGAGACCCAGTACTTC.

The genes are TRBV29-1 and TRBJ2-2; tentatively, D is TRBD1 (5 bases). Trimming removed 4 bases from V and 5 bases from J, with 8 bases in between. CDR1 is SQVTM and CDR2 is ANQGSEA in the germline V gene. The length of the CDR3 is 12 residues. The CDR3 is CSVAGQTGELFF. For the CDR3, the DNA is TGCAGCGTTGCAGGACAAACCGGGGAGCTGTTTTTT.